The text below deals with one TCR beta chain. This sample was included in a study of STAT5B mutations in CD4+ large granular lymphocyte leukemia. Generated by immunoSEQ multiplex PCR, the TCRdb table keeps only in-frame clones and is missing some. The sample holds 25,000 to 30,000 clones, about 81% seen once. Sequenced material: CD4+ T cells from blood buffy coats. This receptor was identified in a human donor in good health.

CDR3 sequence: CASNPGSLGEETQYF. The CDR3, as DNA: TGTGCCAGCAACCCTGGGTCATTAGGTGAAGAGACCCAGTACTTC. The rearrangement links TRBV28 to TRBJ2-5; D not certain. The CDR3 covers 15 residues. V was shortened by 7 bases and J by 3 bases, with 18 bases between the two germline ends. Germline lookup yields CDR1 MDHEN and CDR2 SYDVKM.